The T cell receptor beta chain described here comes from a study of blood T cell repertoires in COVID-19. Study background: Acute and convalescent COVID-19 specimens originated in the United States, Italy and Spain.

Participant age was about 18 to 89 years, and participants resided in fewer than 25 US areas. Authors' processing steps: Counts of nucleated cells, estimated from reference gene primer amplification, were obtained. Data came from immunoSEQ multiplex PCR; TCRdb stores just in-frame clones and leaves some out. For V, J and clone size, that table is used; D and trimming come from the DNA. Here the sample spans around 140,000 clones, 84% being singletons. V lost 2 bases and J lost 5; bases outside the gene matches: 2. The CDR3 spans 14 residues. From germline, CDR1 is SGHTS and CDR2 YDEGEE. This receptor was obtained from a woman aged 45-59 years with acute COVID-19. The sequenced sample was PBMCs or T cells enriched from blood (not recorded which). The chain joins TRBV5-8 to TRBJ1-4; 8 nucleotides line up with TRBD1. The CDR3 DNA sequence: TGTGCCAGCAGCTTCGGGACAGGAAATGAAAAACTGTTTTTT. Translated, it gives CASSFGTGNEKLFF. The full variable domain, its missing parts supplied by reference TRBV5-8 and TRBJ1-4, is EAGVTQSPTHLIKTRGQQATLRCSPISGHTSVYWYQQALGLGLQFLLWYDEGEERNRGNFPPRFSGRQFPNYSSELNVNALELEDSALYLCASSFGTGNEKLFFGSGTQLSVL.